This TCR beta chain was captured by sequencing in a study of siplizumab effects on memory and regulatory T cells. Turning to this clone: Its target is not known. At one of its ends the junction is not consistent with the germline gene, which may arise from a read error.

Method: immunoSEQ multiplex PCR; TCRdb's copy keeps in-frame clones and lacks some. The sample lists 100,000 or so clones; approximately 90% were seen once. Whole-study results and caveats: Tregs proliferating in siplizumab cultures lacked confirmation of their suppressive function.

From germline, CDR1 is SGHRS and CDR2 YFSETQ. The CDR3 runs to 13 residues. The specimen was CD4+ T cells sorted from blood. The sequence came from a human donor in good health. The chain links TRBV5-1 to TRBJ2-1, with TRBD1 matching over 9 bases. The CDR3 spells CASSIERTGQGIF. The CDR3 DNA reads TGCGCCAGCAGCATTGAGCGCACGGGACAGGGTATCTTC.